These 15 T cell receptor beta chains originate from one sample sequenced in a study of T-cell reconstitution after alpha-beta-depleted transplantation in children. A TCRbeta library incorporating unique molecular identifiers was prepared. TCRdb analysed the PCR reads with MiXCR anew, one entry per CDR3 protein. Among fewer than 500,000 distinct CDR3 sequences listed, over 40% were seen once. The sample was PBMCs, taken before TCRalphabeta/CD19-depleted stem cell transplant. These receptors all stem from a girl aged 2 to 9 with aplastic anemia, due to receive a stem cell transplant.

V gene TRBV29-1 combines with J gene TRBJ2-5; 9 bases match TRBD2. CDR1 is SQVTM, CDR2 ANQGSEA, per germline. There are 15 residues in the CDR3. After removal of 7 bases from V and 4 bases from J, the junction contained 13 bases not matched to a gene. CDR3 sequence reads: CSAESSGKWRETQYF. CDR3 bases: TGCAGCGCAGAGTCTAGCGGGAAGTGGCGAGAGACCCAGTACTTC. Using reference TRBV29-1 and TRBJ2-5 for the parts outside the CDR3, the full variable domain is SAVISQKPSRDICQRGTSLTIQCQVDSQVTMMFWYRQQPGQSLTLIATANQGSEATYESGFVIDKFPISRPNLTFSTLTVSNMSPEDSSIYLCSAESSGKWRETQYFGPGTRLLVL.

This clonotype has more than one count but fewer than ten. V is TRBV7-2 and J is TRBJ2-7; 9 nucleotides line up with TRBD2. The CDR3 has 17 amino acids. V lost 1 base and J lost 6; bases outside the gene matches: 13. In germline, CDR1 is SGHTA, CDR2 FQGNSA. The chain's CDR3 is CASSLGRAAGGQGEQYF. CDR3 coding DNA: TGTGCCAGCAGCTTAGGACGGGCGGCGGGAGGGCAAGGCGAGCAGTACTTC.

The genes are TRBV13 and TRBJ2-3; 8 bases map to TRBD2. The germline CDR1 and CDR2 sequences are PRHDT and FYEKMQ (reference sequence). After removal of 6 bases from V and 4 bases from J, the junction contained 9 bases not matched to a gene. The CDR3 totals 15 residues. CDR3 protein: CASSFSGGAPDTQYF. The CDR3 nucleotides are TGTGCCAGCAGTTTCTCGGGGGGGGCCCCAGATACGCAGTATTTT.

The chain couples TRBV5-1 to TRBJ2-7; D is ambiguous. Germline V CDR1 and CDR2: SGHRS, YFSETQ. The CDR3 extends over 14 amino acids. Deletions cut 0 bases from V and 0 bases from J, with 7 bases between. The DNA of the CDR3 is TGCGCCAGCAGCTTGGTCGTCTCCTCCTACGAGCAGTACTTC. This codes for CASSLVVSSYEQYF.

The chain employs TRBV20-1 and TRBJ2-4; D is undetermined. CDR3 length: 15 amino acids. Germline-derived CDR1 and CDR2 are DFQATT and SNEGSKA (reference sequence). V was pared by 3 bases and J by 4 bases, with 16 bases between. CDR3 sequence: CSASPVDSTKNIQYF. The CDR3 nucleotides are TGCAGTGCTAGCCCCGTCGACTCGACAAAAAACATTCAGTACTTC.

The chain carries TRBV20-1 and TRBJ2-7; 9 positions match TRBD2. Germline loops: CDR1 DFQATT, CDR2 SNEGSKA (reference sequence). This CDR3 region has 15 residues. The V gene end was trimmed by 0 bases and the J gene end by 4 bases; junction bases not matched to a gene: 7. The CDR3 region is CSARDTAGGGYEQYF. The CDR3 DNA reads TGCAGTGCTAGAGATACAGCGGGAGGTGGATACGAGCAGTACTTC.

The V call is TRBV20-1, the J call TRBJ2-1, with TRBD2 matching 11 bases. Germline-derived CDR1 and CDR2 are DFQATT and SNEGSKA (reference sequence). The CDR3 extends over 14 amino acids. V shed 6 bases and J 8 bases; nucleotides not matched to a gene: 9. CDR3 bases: TGCAGTGCAACCACTAGCGGGGGCCAGGATGAGCAGTTCTTC. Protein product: CSATTSGGQDEQFF.

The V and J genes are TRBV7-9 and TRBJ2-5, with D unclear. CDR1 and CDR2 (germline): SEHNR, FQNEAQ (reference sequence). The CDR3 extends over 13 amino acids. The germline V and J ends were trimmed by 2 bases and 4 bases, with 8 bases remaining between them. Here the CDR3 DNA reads TGTGCCAGCAGCTTAAACATGGGAGAGACCCAGTACTTC. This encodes CASSLNMGETQYF.

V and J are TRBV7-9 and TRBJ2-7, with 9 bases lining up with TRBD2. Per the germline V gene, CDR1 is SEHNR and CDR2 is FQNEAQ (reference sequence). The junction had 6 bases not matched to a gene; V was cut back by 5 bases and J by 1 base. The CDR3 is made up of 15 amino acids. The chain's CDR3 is CASSAAGGRSYEQYF. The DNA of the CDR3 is TGTGCCAGCAGCGCGGCGGGGGGGCGATCCTACGAGCAGTACTTC. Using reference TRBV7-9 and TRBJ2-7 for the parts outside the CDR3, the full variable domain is DTGVSQNPRHKITKRGQNVTFRCDPISEHNRLYWYRQTLGQGPEFLTYFQNEAQLEKSRLLSDRFSAERPKGSFSTLEIQRTEQGDSAMYLCASSAAGGRSYEQYFGPGTRLTVT.

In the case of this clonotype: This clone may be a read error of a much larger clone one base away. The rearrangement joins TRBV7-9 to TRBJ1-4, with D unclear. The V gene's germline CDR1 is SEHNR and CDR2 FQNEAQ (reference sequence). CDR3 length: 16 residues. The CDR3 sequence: CANSSLDGPAGEKLFF. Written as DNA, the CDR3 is TGTGCCAACAGCTCGCTCGATGGACCGGCGGGTGAAAAACTGTTTTTT. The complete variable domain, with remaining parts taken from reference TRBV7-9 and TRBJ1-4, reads DTGVSQNPRHKITKRGQNVTFRCDPISEHNRLYWYRQTLGQGPEFLTYFQNEAQLEKSRLLSDRFSAERPKGSFSTLEIQRTEQGDSAMYLCANSSLDGPAGEKLFFGSGTQLSVL.

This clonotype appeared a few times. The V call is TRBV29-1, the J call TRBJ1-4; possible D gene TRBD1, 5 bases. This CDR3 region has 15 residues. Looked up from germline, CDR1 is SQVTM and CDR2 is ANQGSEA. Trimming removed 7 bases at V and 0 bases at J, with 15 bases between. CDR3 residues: CSARPLGATNEKLFF. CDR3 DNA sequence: TGCAGCGCCCGCCCGCTGGGGGCAACTAATGAAAAACTGTTTTTT.

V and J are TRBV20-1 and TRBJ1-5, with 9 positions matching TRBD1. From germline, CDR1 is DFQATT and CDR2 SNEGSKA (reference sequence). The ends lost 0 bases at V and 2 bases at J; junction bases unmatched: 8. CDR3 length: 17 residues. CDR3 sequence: CSARDGTGLPGNQPQHF. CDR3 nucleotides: TGCAGTGCTAGAGACGGGACAGGGTTACCGGGCAATCAGCCCCAGCATTTT.

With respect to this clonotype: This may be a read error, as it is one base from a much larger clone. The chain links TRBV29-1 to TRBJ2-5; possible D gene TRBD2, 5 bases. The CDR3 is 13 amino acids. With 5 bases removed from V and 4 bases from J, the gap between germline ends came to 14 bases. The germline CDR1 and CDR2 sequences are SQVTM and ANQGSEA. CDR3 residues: CSVFEGGAETQYF. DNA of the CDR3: TGCAGCGTTTTCGAGGGTGGAGCAGAGACCCAGTACTTC.

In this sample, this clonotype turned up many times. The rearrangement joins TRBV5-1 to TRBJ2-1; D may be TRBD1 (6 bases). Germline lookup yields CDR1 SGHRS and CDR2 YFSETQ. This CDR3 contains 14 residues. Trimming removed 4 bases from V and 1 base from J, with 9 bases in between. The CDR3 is CASSPDSSYNEQFF. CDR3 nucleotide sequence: TGCGCCAGCAGCCCGGACAGTTCCTACAATGAGCAGTTCTTC.

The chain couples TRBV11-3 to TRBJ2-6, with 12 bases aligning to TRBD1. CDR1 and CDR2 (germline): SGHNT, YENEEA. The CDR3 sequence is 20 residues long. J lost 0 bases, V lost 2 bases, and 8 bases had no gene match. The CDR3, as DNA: TGTGCCAGCAGCTTATTGCCCCGGGACAGGGGGCTCTCTGGGGCCAACGTCCTGACTTTC. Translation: CASSLLPRDRGLSGANVLTF. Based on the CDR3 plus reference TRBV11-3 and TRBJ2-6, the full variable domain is EAGVVQSPRYKIIEKKQPVAFWCNPISGHNTLYWYLQNLGQGPELLIRYENEEAVDDSQLPKDRFSAERLKGVDSTLKIQPAELGDSAVYLCASSLLPRDRGLSGANVLTFGAGSRLTVL.